A selection of T cell receptor beta chains follows, all from one sample in a study of blood T cell repertoires in COVID-19. Some clones are missing from TCRdb's copy, which holds only in-frame ones; the method was immunoSEQ multiplex PCR. The sample carries roughly 250,000 clones, about nine tenths recorded once. Source material: peripheral blood. The receptors were sampled from a man aged 55 to 70 who had recovered from COVID-19. The CDR3 runs from the conserved cysteine through the conserved F or W. The D gene is left open where the match is weak. Only part of the rows carry a size: once, few, many, or a class if the clone is expanded.

V gene,J gene,D gene,clone size,CDR3 length,CDR3 protein,CDR3 DNA
TRBV29-1,TRBJ2-2,NA,NA,15,CSVIPLGGHTGELFF,TGCAGCGTTATTCCCCTCGGGGGGCACACCGGGGAGCTGTTTTTT
TRBV2,TRBJ1-4,TRBD1,NA,14,CASNGQGANEKLFF,TGTGCCAGCAATGGGCAGGGGGCTAATGAAAAACTGTTTTTT
TRBV12-3/TRBV12-4,TRBJ2-1,NA,NA,12,CASSLGGHEQFF,TGTGCCAGCAGCCTCGGGGGTCATGAGCAGTTCTTC
TRBV2,TRBJ2-5,NA,NA,12,CASSEARETQYF,TGTGCCAGCAGTGAAGCGCGGGAGACCCAGTACTTC
TRBV5-1,TRBJ2-1,TRBD2,NA,15,CASRAGTSGDNEQFF,TGCGCCAGCAGGGCCGGGACTAGCGGGGATAATGAGCAGTTCTTC
TRBV9,TRBJ1-3,NA,once,18,CASSVEGLATFSGNTIYF,TGTGCCAGCAGCGTAGAGGGGTTGGCTACCTTCTCTGGAAACACCATATATTTT
TRBV5-1,TRBJ1-6,TRBD1,NA,17,CASSRYVPGGDNSPLHF,TGCGCCAGCAGCCGATACGTTCCAGGGGGAGATAATTCACCCCTCCACTTT
TRBV4-1,TRBJ1-1,NA,NA,13,CASRQKGGTEAFF,TGCGCCAGCAGACAAAAGGGAGGCACTGAAGCTTTCTTT
TRBV7-7,TRBJ2-5,TRBD1,NA,17,CASSSWYGTGGGETQYF,TGTGCTAGCAGCTCATGGTATGGGACAGGGGGAGGAGAGACCCAGTACTTC
TRBV6-6,TRBJ2-3,TRBD1,once,16,CASSYPQGALPDTQYF,TGTGCCAGCAGTTACCCACAGGGGGCGCTGCCAGATACGCAGTATTTT
TRBV6-5,TRBJ1-5,NA,NA,15,CASSTDIYSNQPQHF,TGTGCCAGCAGTACAGACATCTATAGCAATCAGCCCCAGCATTTT
TRBV10-1,TRBJ2-1,TRBD2,NA,15,CASSQRGGTHNEQFF,TGCGCCAGCAGTCAGCGGGGGGGGACCCACAATGAGCAGTTCTTC
TRBV7-3,TRBJ1-1,TRBD1,once,13,CASGDRVGTEAFF,TGTGCCAGCGGGGACAGGGTCGGCACTGAAGCTTTCTTT
TRBV19,TRBJ2-7,NA,once,15,CASSITLGGSYEQYF,TGTGCCAGTAGTATAACCCTAGGGGGTTCCTACGAGCAGTACTTC
TRBV7-8,TRBJ2-3,TRBD1,once,16,CASSLRIGGKTDTQYF,TGTGCCAGCAGCCTAAGAATAGGGGGCAAGACAGATACGCAGTATTTT
TRBV19,TRBJ2-3,NA,NA,16,CASSIRSTFGTDTQYF,TGTGCCAGTAGTATACGGTCCACCTTTGGCACAGATACGCAGTATTTT
TRBV7-9,TRBJ1-2,TRBD1,NA,19,CASSAVGLRDRENNYGYTF,TGTGCCAGCAGCGCTGTGGGGTTAAGGGACAGGGAGAACAACTATGGCTACACCTTC
TRBV12-3/TRBV12-4,TRBJ2-5,NA,NA,11,CASSLQETQYF,TGTGCCAGCAGTCTCCAAGAGACCCAGTACTTC
TRBV12-3/TRBV12-4,TRBJ2-7,TRBD2,NA,13,CASRKGGGYEQYF,TGTGCCAGCAGGAAGGGCGGGGGCTACGAGCAGTACTTC
TRBV18,TRBJ1-3,NA,NA,17,CASSPTPTGDSGNTIYF,TGTGCCAGCTCACCAACCCCTACAGGAGACTCTGGAAACACCATATATTTT
TRBV6-2/TRBV6-3,TRBJ1-2,TRBD1,NA,14,CASSRTGANYGYTF,TGTGCCAGCAGTCGGACAGGCGCTAACTATGGCTACACCTTC
TRBV5-5,TRBJ1-5,NA,NA,15,CASRRREVGNQPQHF,TGTGCCAGCAGGCGCAGGGAAGTCGGCAATCAGCCCCAGCATTTT
TRBV5-1,TRBJ1-1,NA,once,11,CASSLGREAFF,TGCGCCAGCAGCTTGGGCAGAGAAGCTTTCTTT
TRBV5-1,TRBJ2-7,TRBD1,NA,13,CASSLDRGYEQYF,TGCGCCAGCAGCTTGGACAGGGGATACGAGCAGTACTTC
TRBV5-6,TRBJ2-1,NA,NA,13,CASSSTSGNEQFF,TGTGCCAGCAGCTCGACTAGTGGCAATGAGCAGTTCTTC
TRBV7-9,TRBJ1-1,TRBD1,NA,15,CASSSSHRGSTEAFF,TGTGCCAGCAGCTCCTCCCACAGGGGGAGCACTGAAGCTTTCTTT
TRBV11-2,TRBJ2-3,TRBD2,NA,15,CASSQSGGATYTQYF,TGTGCCAGCAGCCAGAGCGGGGGGGCCACATATACGCAGTATTTT
TRBV4-2,TRBJ2-7,TRBD1,once,15,CASSQMNGDSYEQYF,TGTGCCAGCAGCCAAATGAATGGGGACAGCTACGAGCAGTACTTC
TRBV12-3/TRBV12-4,TRBJ1-1,NA,NA,13,CASSFRVLAEAFF,TGTGCCAGCAGTTTCAGGGTTCTGGCTGAAGCTTTCTTT
TRBV2,TRBJ2-5,TRBD2,NA,17,CASSTRGSGGALETQYF,TGTGCCAGCAGTACTCGGGGTAGCGGGGGGGCTCTGGAGACCCAGTACTTC
TRBV5-4,TRBJ2-7,NA,NA,15,CASSSNRVFGSEQYF,TGTGCCAGCAGCTCTAACAGGGTTTTTGGTTCCGAGCAGTACTTC
TRBV24-1,TRBJ2-1,NA,NA,14,CATSDPGTYNEQFF,TGTGCCACCAGTGACCCCGGGACTTACAATGAGCAGTTCTTC
TRBV10-3,TRBJ1-2,TRBD1,NA,13,CAISGQGDYGYTF,TGTGCCATCAGTGGACAGGGCGACTATGGCTACACCTTC
TRBV9,TRBJ1-2,NA,NA,15,CASSVGPGLNYGYTF,TGTGCCAGCAGCGTAGGTCCGGGACTCAACTATGGCTACACCTTC
TRBV20-1,TRBJ1-3,TRBD1,once,14,CSATDRVSGNTIYF,TGCAGTGCTACTGACAGGGTATCTGGAAACACCATATATTTT
TRBV4-2,TRBJ1-5,NA,NA,15,CASSQDWDTNQPQHF,TGTGCCAGCAGCCAAGATTGGGACACCAATCAGCCCCAGCATTTT
TRBV11-2,TRBJ1-1,NA,NA,16,CASSFRTGGADTEAFF,TGTGCCAGCAGTTTTAGGACGGGCGGGGCGGACACTGAAGCTTTCTTT
TRBV27,TRBJ1-5,TRBD1,few,15,CASSAGGVGNQPQHF,TGTGCCAGCAGTGCAGGGGGTGTTGGCAATCAGCCCCAGCATTTT
TRBV18,TRBJ2-1,TRBD2,NA,15,CASSALAGGQNEQFF,TGTGCCAGCTCAGCACTAGCGGGGGGGCAGAATGAGCAGTTCTTC
TRBV2,TRBJ1-2,TRBD1,NA,12,CASSGTGYGYTF,TGTGCCAGCAGTGGGACAGGTTATGGCTACACCTTC
TRBV21-1,TRBJ2-5,NA,NA,16,CASSRGTSGKQETQYF,TGTGCCAGCAGCCGCGGGACTAGCGGGAAGCAAGAGACCCAGTACTTC
TRBV18,TRBJ1-2,TRBD1,NA,15,CASSPLQGANYGYTF,TGTGCCAGCTCACCGCTGCAGGGGGCTAACTATGGCTACACCTTC
TRBV5-4,TRBJ1-2,TRBD1,NA,16,CASQKSFQGGPYGYTF,TGTGCCAGCCAAAAGTCGTTTCAGGGGGGACCATATGGCTACACCTTC
TRBV6-5,TRBJ2-1,NA,NA,14,CASSYSSRYNEQFF,TGTGCCAGCAGTTACTCGAGTCGATACAATGAGCAGTTCTTC
TRBV3-1/TRBV3-2,TRBJ2-1,TRBD2,NA,15,CASSYSGGARDEQFF,TGTGCCAGCAGCTACAGCGGGGGGGCCAGGGATGAGCAGTTCTTC
TRBV10-2,TRBJ2-1,TRBD2,NA,16,CASSGATSGGVGEQFF,TGCGCCAGCAGCGGCGCGACTAGCGGGGGTGTGGGTGAGCAGTTCTTC
TRBV14,TRBJ2-1,NA,NA,19,CASSQDWKGSASLYNEQFF,TGTGCCAGCAGCCAAGATTGGAAAGGGAGCGCCAGCCTCTACAATGAGCAGTTCTTC
TRBV6-4,TRBJ1-5,TRBD1,NA,13,CASGTGGNQPQHF,TGTGCCAGCGGGACAGGGGGTAATCAGCCCCAGCATTTT
TRBV5-8,TRBJ2-3,NA,once,16,CASSSLGGVGTDTQYF,TGTGCCAGCAGCTCGCTCGGGGGTGTTGGCACAGATACGCAGTATTTT
TRBV7-9,TRBJ1-6,NA,NA,15,CASSPSGGLRSPLHF,TGTGCCAGCAGCCCCTCCGGGGGGCTTCGCTCACCCCTCCACTTT
TRBV12-3/TRBV12-4,TRBJ1-2,NA,NA,12,CASSLQYYGYTF,TGTGCCAGCAGTTTACAATACTATGGCTACACCTTC